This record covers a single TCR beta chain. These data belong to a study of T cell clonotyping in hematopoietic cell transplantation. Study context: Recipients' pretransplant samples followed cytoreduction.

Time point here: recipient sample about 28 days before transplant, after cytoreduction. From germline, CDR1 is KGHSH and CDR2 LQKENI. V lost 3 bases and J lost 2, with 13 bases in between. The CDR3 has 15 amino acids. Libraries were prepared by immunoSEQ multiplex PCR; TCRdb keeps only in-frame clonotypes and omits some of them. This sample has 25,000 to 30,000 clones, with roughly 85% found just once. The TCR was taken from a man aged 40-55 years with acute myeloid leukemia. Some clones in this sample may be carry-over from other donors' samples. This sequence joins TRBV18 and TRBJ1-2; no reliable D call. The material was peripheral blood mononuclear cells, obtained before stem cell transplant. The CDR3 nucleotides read TGTGCCAGCTCACCGCAACAGACGATAAACTATGGCTACACCTTC. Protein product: CASSPQQTINYGYTF.